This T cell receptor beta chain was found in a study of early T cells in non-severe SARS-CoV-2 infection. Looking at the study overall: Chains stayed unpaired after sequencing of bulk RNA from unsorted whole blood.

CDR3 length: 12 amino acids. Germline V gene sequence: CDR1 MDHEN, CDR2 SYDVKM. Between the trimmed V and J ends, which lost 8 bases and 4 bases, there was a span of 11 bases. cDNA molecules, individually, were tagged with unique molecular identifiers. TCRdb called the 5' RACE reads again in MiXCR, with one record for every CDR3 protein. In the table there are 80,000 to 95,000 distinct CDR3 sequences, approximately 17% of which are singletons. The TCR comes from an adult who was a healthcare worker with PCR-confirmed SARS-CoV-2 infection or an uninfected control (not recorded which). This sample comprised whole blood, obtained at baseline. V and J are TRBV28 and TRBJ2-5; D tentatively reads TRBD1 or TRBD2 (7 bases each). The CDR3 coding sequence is TGTGCCAGCGGGAGGGGGCGAGAGACCCAGTACTTC. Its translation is CASGRGRETQYF. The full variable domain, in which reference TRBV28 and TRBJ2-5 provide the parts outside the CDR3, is DVKVTQSSRYLVKRTGEKVFLECVQDMDHENMFWYRQDPGLGLRLIYFSYDVKMKEKGDIPEGYSVSREKKERFSLILESASTNQTSMYLCASGRGRETQYFGPGTRLLVL.